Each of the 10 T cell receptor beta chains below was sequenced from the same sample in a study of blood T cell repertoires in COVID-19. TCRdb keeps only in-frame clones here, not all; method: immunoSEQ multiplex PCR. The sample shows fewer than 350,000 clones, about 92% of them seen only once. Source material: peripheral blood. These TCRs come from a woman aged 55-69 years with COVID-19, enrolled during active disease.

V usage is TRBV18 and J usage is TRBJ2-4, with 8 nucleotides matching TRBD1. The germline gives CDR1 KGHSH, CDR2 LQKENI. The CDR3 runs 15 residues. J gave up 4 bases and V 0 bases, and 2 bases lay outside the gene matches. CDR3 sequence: CASSPPTGDKNIQYF. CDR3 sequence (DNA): TGTGCCAGCTCACCACCGACAGGGGATAAAAACATTCAGTACTTC. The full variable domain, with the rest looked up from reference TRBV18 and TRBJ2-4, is NAGVMQNPRHLVRRRGQEARLRCSPMKGHSHVYWYRQLPEEGLKFMVYLQKENIIDESGMPKERFSAEFPKEGPSILRIQQVVRGDSAAYFCASSPPTGDKNIQYFGAGTRLSVL.

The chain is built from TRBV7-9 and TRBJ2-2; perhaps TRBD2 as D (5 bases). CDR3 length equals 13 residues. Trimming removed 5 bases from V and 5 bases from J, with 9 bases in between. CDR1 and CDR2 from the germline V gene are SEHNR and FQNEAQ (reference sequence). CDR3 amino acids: CASSVGVTGELFF. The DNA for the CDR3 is TGTGCCAGCAGCGTCGGGGTAACCGGGGAGCTGTTTTTT.

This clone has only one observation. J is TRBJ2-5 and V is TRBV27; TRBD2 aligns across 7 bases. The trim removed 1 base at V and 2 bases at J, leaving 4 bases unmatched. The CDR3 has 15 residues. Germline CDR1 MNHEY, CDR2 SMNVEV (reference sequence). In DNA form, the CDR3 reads TGTGCCAGCAGTTTATGGCAGGGAGGGCAAGAGACCCAGTACTTC. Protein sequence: CASSLWQGGQETQYF.

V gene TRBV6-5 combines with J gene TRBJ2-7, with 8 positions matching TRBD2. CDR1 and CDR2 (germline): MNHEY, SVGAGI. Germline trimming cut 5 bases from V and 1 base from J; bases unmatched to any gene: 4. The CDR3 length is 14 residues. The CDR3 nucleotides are TGTGCCAGCAGTCGGGGGGGAAGTTCCTACGAGCAGTACTTC. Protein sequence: CASSRGGSSYEQYF.

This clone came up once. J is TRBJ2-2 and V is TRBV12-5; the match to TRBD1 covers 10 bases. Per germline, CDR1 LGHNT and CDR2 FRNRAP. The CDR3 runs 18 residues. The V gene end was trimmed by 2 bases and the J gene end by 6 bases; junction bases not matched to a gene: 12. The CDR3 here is CASGLPPKTGGKAGELFF. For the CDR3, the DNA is TGTGCTAGTGGTTTGCCACCAAAGACAGGGGGCAAAGCCGGGGAGCTGTTTTTT.

CDR3 sequence: CASRPGWENGYTF. The CDR3 DNA reads as TGTGCCAGCCGCCCCGGGTGGGAGAATGGCTACACCTTC. The genes are TRBV27 and TRBJ1-2; no firm D call. V lost 8 bases and J lost 6, with 16 bases in between. This CDR3 is 13 amino acids long. The germline CDR1 and CDR2 sequences are MNHEY and SMNVEV (reference sequence).

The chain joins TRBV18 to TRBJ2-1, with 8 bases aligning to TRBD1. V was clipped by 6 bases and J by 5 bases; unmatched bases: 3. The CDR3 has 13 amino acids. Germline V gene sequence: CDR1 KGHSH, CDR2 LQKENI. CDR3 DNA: TGTGCCAGCTCGTCGACAGGGGACAATGAGCAGTTCTTC. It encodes CASSSTGDNEQFF.

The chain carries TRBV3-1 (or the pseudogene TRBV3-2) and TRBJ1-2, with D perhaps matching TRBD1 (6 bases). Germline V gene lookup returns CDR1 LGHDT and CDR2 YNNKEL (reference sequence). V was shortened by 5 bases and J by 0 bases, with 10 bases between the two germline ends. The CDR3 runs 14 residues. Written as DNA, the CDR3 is TGTGCCAGCAGCGGAAACAGGGCTAACTATGGCTACACCTTC. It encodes CASSGNRANYGYTF.

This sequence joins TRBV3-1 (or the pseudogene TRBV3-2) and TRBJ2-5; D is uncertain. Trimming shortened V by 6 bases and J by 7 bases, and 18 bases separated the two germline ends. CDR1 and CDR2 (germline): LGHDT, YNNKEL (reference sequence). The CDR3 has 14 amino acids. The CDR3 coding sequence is TGTGCCAGCAGGCAGTCTAGGTCCCCTGGGACCCAGTACTTC. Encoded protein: CASRQSRSPGTQYF.

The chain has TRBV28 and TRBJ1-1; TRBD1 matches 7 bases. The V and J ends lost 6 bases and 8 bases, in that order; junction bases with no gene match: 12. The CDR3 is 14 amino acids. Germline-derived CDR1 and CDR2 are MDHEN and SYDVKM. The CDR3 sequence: CASSPAWDSPEAFF. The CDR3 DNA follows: TGTGCCAGCAGCCCGGCTTGGGACAGCCCAGAAGCTTTCTTT.